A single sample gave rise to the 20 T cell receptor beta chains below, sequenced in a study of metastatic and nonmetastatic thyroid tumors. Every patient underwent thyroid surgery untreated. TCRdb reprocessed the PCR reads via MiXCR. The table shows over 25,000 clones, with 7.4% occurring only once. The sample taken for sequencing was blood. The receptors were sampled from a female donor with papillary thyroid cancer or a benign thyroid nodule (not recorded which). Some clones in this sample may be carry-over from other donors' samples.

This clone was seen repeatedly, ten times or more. The CDR3 DNA reads TGTGCCAGCTCACCTTCCGGGACAGGGATTGAAAAACTGTTTTTT. As protein: CASSPSGTGIEKLFF. V is TRBV18 and J is TRBJ1-4; 9 bases line up with TRBD1. This CDR3 has 15 residues. In germline, CDR1 is KGHSH, CDR2 LQKENI. V dropped 3 bases and J dropped 7; count of bases not matched to a gene: 6.

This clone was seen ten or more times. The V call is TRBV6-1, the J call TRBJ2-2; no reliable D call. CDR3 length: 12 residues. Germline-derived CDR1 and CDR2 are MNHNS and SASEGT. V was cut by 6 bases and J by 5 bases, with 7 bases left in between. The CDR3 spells CASSRLTGELFF. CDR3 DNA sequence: TGTGCCAGCAGCCGGCTTACCGGGGAGCTGTTTTTT.

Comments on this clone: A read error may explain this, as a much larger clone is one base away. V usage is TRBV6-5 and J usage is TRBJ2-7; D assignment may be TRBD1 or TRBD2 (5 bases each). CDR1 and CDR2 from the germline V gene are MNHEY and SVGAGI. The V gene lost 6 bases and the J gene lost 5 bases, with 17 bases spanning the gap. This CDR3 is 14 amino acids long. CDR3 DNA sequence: TGTGCCAGCAGGTACCTTAGGGGACGTAACGAGCAGTACTTC. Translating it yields CASRYLRGRNEQYF.

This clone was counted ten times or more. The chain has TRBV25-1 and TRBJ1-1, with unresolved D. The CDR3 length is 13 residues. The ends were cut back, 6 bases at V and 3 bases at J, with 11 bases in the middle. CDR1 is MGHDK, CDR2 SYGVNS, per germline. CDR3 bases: TGTGCCAGCAGGGACGGAGGTGACACTGAAGCTTTCTTT. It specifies CASRDGGDTEAFF. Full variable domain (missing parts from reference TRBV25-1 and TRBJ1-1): EADIYQTPRYLVIGTGKKITLECSQTMGHDKMYWYQQDPGMELHLIHYSYGVNSTEKGDLSSESTVSRIRTEHFPLTLESARPSHTSQYLCASRDGGDTEAFFGQGTRLTVV.

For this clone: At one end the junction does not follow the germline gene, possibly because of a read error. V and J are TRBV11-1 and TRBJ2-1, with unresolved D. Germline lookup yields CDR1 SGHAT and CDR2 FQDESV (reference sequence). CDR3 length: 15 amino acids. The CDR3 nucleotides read TGTGCCAGCAGCCCCATTGGCTCCACCTACAATGAGCAGTTTTTC. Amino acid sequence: CASSPIGSTYNEQFF. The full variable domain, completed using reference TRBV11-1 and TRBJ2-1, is EAEVAQSPRYKITEKSQAVAFWCDPISGHATLYWYRQILGQGPELLVQFQDESVVDDSQLPKDRFSAERLKGVDSTLKIQPAELGDSAMYLCASSPIGSTYNEQFFGPGTRLTVL.

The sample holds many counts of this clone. The CDR3 reads CASSLVGVVPEAFF. In nucleotides, the CDR3 is TGTGCCAGCAGCTTGGTGGGGGTAGTACCTGAAGCTTTCTTT. The chain combines TRBV5-6 with TRBJ1-1; weak D call: TRBD1 (5 bases). This CDR3 comprises 14 residues. V was shortened by 0 bases and J by 6 bases, with 12 bases between the two germline ends. CDR1 and CDR2 from the germline V gene are SGHDT and YYEEEE.

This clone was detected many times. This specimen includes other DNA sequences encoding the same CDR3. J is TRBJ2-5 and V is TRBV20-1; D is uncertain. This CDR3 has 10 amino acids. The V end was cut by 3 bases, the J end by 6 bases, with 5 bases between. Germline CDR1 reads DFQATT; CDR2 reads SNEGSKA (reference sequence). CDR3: CSARCQTQYF. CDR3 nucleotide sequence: TGCAGTGCTAGGTGTCAGACCCAGTACTTC.

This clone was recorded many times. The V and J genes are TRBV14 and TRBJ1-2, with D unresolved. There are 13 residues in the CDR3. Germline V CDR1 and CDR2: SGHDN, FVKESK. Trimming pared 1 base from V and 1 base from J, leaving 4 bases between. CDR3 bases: TGTGCCAGCAGCCAAGGCTATAACTATGGCTACACCTTC. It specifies CASSQGYNYGYTF.

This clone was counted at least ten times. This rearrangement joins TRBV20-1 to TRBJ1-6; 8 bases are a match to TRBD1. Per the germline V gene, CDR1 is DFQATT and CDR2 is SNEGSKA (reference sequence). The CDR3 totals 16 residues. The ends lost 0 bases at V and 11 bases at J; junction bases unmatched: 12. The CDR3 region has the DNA TGCAGTGCTAGAGATACGGCCAGGGGGCTGGGTGCACCCCTCCACTTT. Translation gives CSARDTARGLGAPLHF.

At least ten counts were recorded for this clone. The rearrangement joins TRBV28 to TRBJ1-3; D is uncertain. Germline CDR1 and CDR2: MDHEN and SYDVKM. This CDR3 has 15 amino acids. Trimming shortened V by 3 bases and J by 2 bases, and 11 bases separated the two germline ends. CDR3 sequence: CASSFLGSPGNTIYF. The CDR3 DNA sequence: TGTGCCAGCAGTTTCCTCGGATCTCCTGGAAACACCATATATTTT.

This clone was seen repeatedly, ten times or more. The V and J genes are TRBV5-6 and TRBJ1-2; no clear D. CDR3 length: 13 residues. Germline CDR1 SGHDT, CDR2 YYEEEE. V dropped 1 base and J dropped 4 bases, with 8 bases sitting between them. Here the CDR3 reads CASSLPGFYGYTF. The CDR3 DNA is TGTGCCAGCAGCTTGCCGGGGTTCTATGGCTACACCTTC. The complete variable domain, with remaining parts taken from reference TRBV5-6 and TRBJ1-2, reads DAGVTQSPTHLIKTRGQQVTLRCSPKSGHDTVSWYQQALGQGPQFIFQYYEEEERQRGNFPDRFSGHQFPNYSSELNVNALLLGDSALYLCASSLPGFYGYTFGSGTRLTVV.

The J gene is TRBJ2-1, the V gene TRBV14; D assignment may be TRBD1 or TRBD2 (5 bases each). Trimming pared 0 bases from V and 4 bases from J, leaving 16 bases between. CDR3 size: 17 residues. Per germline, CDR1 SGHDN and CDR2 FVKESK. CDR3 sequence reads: CASSQDSVGEPYNEQFF. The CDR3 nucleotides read TGTGCCAGCAGCCAAGATTCGGTGGGGGAGCCTTACAATGAGCAGTTCTTC.

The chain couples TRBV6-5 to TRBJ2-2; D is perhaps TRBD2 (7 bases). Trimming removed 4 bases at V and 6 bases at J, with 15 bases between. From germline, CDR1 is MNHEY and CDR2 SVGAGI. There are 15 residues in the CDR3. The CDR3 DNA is TGTGCCAGCAGTTGGAGGGGGGGCGCTCCCGGGGAGCTGTTTTTT. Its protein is CASSWRGGAPGELFF.

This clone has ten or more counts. The CDR3 region is CASSQDRGYGYTF. The DNA of the CDR3 is TGCGCCAGCAGCCAAGATCGGGGTTATGGCTACACCTTC. The rearrangement joins TRBV4-3 to TRBJ1-2; D not certain. Germline V gene sequence: CDR1 LGHNA, CDR2 YSLEER. This CDR3 region has 13 residues. V lost 0 bases to trimming and J lost 5 bases, with 7 bases between them.

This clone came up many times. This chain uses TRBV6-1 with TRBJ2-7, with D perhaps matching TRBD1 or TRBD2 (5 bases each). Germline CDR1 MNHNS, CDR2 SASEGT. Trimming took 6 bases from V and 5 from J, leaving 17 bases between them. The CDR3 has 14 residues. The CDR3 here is CASRDLRGRNEQYF. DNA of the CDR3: TGTGCCAGCAGGGACCTTAGGGGACGTAACGAGCAGTACTTC.

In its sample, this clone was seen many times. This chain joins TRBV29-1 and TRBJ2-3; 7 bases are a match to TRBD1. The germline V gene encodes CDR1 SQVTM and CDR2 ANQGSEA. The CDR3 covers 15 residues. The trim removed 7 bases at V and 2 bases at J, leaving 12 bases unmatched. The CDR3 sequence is CSAPLRDSLTDTQYF. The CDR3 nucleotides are TGCAGCGCCCCCCTGAGGGACAGCCTCACAGATACGCAGTATTTT.

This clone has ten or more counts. The CDR3 nucleotides are TGTGCCAGCAGCTTAGCGGGGGCCAACGTCCTGACTTTC. Encoded protein: CASSLAGANVLTF. This rearrangement joins TRBV11-1 to TRBJ2-6; the D is unclear. The germline gives CDR1 SGHAT, CDR2 FQDESV (reference sequence). CDR3 length: 13 residues. V lost 0 bases, J lost 4 bases, and 1 base lay in between.

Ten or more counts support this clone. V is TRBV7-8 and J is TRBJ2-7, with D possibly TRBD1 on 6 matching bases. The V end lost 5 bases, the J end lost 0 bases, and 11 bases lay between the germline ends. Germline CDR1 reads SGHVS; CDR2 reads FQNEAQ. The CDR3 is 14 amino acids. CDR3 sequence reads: CASSTQQGSYEQYF. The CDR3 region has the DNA TGTGCCAGCAGCACACAACAGGGCTCCTACGAGCAGTACTTC.

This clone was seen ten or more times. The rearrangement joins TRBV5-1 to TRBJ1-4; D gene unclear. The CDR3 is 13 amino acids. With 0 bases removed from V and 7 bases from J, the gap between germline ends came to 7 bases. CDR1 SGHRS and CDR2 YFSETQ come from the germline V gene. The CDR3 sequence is CASSLESGEKLFF. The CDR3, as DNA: TGCGCCAGCAGCTTGGAATCAGGTGAAAAACTGTTTTTT.

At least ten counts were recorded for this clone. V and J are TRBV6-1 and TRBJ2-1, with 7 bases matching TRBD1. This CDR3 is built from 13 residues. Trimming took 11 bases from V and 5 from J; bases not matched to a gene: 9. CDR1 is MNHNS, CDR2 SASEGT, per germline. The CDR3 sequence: CASSWDSNNEQFF. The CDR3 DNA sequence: TGTGCCTCCTCCTGGGACAGTAACAATGAGCAGTTCTTC.